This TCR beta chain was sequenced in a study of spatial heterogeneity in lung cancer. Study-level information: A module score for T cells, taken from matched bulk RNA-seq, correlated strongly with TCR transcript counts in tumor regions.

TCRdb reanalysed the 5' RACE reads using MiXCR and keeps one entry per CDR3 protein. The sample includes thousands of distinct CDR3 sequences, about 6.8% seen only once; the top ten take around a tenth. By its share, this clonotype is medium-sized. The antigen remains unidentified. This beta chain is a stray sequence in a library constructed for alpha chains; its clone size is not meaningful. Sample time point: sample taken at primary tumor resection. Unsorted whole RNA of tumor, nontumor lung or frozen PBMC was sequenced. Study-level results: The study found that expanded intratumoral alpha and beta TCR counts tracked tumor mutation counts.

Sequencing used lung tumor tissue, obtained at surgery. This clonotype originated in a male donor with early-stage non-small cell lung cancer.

The CDR3 DNA is TGCAGCGCGGGCCCCTCTACAGATACGCAGTATTTT. Protein sequence: CSAGPSTDTQYF. The chain employs TRBV29-1 and TRBJ2-3, with no clear D. The germline CDR1 and CDR2 sequences are SQVTM and ANQGSEA. With 7 bases removed from V and 3 bases from J, the gap between germline ends came to 11 bases. The CDR3 runs to 12 residues.